This T cell receptor beta chain is drawn from a study of early stage breast cancer tumors. Repertoires were generated with immunoSEQ multiplex PCR, while TCRdb's copy carries only in-frame clones and drops some. This repertoire shows tens of thousands of clones, around 73% found once; its top ten account for about 7%. The ends lost 1 base at V and 4 bases at J; junction bases unmatched: 4. There are 16 residues in the CDR3. The germline V gene has CDR1 SGHTA and CDR2 FQGTGA. This clone was counted once. The receptor was derived from a person between 45 and 65 years old with breast cancer. V gene TRBV7-3 combines with J gene TRBJ2-1; 10 nucleotides line up with TRBD2. The sequencing input was blood. The CDR3 bases are TGTGCCAGCAGCTTAAGTTCAGCGGGAGGGTACAATGAGCAGTTCTTC. Encoded protein: CASSLSSAGGYNEQFF.